A single sample gave rise to the 8 T cell receptor beta chains below, sequenced in a study of control samples from healthy donors and cancer patients. Clones were sequenced by immunoSEQ multiplex PCR, and TCRdb holds only the in-frame ones, with some missing. The sample lists roughly 180,000 clones, around 90% occurring once. What was sequenced was blood. The source is a woman in her thirties or forties in good health.

This chain joins TRBV7-9 and TRBJ1-2; D is undetermined. V gave up 3 bases and J gave up 6 bases, with 8 bases separating them. The length of the CDR3 is 12 residues. CDR1 and CDR2 from the germline V gene are SEHNR and FQNEAQ (reference sequence). The CDR3 spells CASSLWEDGYTF. CDR3 in DNA: TGTGCCAGCAGCTTGTGGGAAGATGGCTACACCTTC.

The chain joins TRBV6-5 to TRBJ2-7; TRBD1 is a possible D gene (6 bases). CDR1 and CDR2 from the germline V gene are MNHEY and SVGAGI. This CDR3 contains 15 residues. V was clipped by 2 bases and J by 4 bases, with 15 bases between them. The CDR3 sequence is CASSYRPGEWYEQYF. The CDR3 coding sequence is TGTGCCAGCAGTTACAGGCCAGGGGAGTGGTACGAGCAGTACTTC.

Concerning this clone itself: This sample includes further DNA sequences coding for the same CDR3. The chain recombines TRBV5-1 with TRBJ1-2; D uncertain. CDR1 SGHRS and CDR2 YFSETQ come from the germline V gene. There are 14 residues in the CDR3. V lost 0 bases to trimming and J lost 5 bases, with 11 bases between them. CDR3 in amino acids: CASSLAGREYGYTF. For the CDR3, the DNA is TGCGCCAGCAGCTTGGCTGGACGGGAGTATGGCTACACCTTC.

This chain connects TRBV20-1 to TRBJ1-2; D uncertain. Trimming removed 7 bases from V and 2 bases from J, with 8 bases in between. Per germline, CDR1 DFQATT and CDR2 SNEGSKA (reference sequence). The CDR3 spans 11 residues. The CDR3 is CSVHQNYGYTF. For the CDR3, the DNA is TGCAGTGTCCATCAGAACTATGGCTACACCTTC.

This sequence joins TRBV7-3 and TRBJ2-6; D could derive from TRBD1 or TRBD2 (5 bases each). Germline V CDR1 and CDR2: SGHTA, FQGTGA. Trimming shortened V by 1 base and J by 2 bases, and 12 bases separated the two germline ends. The CDR3 spans 17 residues. The CDR3 DNA reads TGTGCCAGCAGCTTAATAGCAGGGAGCCCTGGGGCCAACGTCCTGACTTTC. Amino acids: CASSLIAGSPGANVLTF.

J is TRBJ2-1 and V is TRBV24-1, with TRBD1 matching over 10 bases. The V and J ends lost 4 bases and 11 bases, in that order; junction bases with no gene match: 4. Per germline, CDR1 KGHDR and CDR2 SFDVKD. This CDR3 contains 13 residues. This chain's CDR3 is CATSDRDRGKQFF. In DNA form, the CDR3 reads TGTGCCACCAGTGACAGGGACAGGGGCAAGCAGTTCTTC.

V gene TRBV6-5 combines with J gene TRBJ2-3; 8 bases line up with TRBD1. Germline V gene data show CDR1 as MNHEY and CDR2 as SVGAGI. The CDR3 extends over 15 amino acids. Losses at the gene ends were 7 bases for V and 2 bases for J; bases not matched to a gene: 8. CDR3 DNA sequence: TGTGCCAGCACCGAGCGGACAGGGATCACAGATACGCAGTATTTT. Protein: CASTERTGITDTQYF.

The chain has TRBV6-2 or TRBV6-3 and TRBJ2-3; D unresolved. This CDR3 has 14 residues. CDR1 and CDR2 (germline): MNHEY, SVGEGT. V lost 5 bases and J lost 4, with 13 bases in between. The CDR3 loop is CASSASRRSDTQYF. Written as DNA, the CDR3 is TGTGCCAGCAGTGCCTCGCGGCGGTCAGATACGCAGTATTTT.